The source of this T cell receptor beta chain is a study of blood T cell repertoires in COVID-19. Study details: Material from acute and convalescent COVID-19 was sourced from the United States, Italy and Spain. PBMCs, B-cell-depleted T cells, or T cells provided the cDNA or gDNA that made up the material.

The authors' processing: Estimation of nucleated cell counts relied on the amplification of reference gene primers. This table comes from immunoSEQ multiplex PCR, and its TCRdb copy is limited to in-frame clones, with some not included. The V and J calls and clone size were taken over from that table, and D and trimming were inferred from the DNA. The table has approximately 240,000 clones, approximately 79% seen once. Germline V gives CDR1 SGHNT, CDR2 YYREEE (reference sequence). V shed 5 bases and J 6 bases; nucleotides not matched to a gene: 3. The CDR3 runs 13 residues. Comment on this clone: Other DNA sequences in the sample encode the same CDR3.

This chain joins TRBV5-4 and TRBJ2-3, with 10 bases lining up with TRBD2. Input material: peripheral blood. The clonotype was recovered from a woman in her thirties or forties with active or convalescent COVID-19. The CDR3 DNA follows: TGTGCCAGCAGTCTAGCGGGGGCGGATACGCAGTATTTT. Its translation: CASSLAGADTQYF.